Shown below are 19 T cell receptor beta chains from a single sample sequenced in a study of T-cell reconstitution after alpha-beta-depleted transplantation in children. Unique molecular identifiers were incorporated into the prepared TCRbeta library. MiXCR was run by TCRdb on the PCR reads, yielding one entry per CDR3 protein. In the table there are around 93,000 distinct CDR3 sequences, 7.5% to 9.5% of which are singletons. Sequences were derived from PBMCs from the stem cell graft donor, sampled from the stem cell graft. These receptors originate from a human donor who donated a stem cell graft to a child with congenital amegakaryocytic thrombocytopenia.

A few counts support this clonotype. The rearrangement uses TRBV3-1 and TRBJ2-5; D not resolved. Germline assignment: CDR1 LGHDT and CDR2 YNNKEL (reference sequence). V was clipped by 5 bases and J by 5 bases, with 12 bases between them. The CDR3 length is 13 residues. This CDR3 reads CASSKARWETQYF. The CDR3 coding sequence is TGTGCCAGCAGCAAGGCTCGGTGGGAGACCCAGTACTTC.

This clonotype was found many times. The chain is built from TRBV20-1 and TRBJ2-7, with TRBD1 matching 7 bases. Germline trimming cut 3 bases from V and 1 base from J; bases unmatched to any gene: 6. This CDR3 spans 14 amino acids. The germline gives CDR1 DFQATT, CDR2 SNEGSKA (reference sequence). The CDR3 bases are TGCAGTGCTAGTTTACCCAGGGGGTCCTACGAGCAGTACTTC. Translated: CSASLPRGSYEQYF.

This clonotype was counted at least ten times. This chain uses TRBV9 with TRBJ1-4; D unclear. The germline V gene encodes CDR1 SGDLS and CDR2 YYNGEE. The V and J ends lost 0 bases and 4 bases respectively, with 10 bases between them. The CDR3 sequence is 15 residues long. In DNA form, the CDR3 reads TGTGCCAGCAGCGTAGTAGGAGGACTTAATGAAAAACTGTTTTTT. It is translated as CASSVVGGLNEKLFF.

This clonotype occurred many times. The V gene is TRBV7-2, the J gene TRBJ1-1, with no clear D. CDR1 and CDR2 from the germline V gene are SGHTA and FQGNSA. The CDR3 is 11 amino acids. The V end lost 3 bases, the J end lost 3 bases, and 2 bases lay between the germline ends. DNA of the CDR3: TGTGCCAGCAGCTTCGACACTGAAGCTTTCTTT. It codes for CASSFDTEAFF.

This clonotype was observed many times. The V and J genes are TRBV20-1 and TRBJ2-3; D call uncertain. From germline, CDR1 is DFQATT and CDR2 SNEGSKA (reference sequence). The CDR3 consists of 11 residues. CDR3 coding DNA: TGCAGCCAGCCACGGACAGATACGCAGTATTTT. This sequence encodes CSQPRTDTQYF.

The chain employs TRBV30 and TRBJ1-6, with D perhaps matching TRBD1 (6 bases). Deletions cut 3 bases from V and 8 bases from J, with 11 bases between. This CDR3 contains 13 residues. The germline gives CDR1 GTSNPN, CDR2 SVGIG (reference sequence). CDR3 coding DNA: TGTGCCTGGAGAGGGGGGTTGCATTCACCCCTCCACTTT. Translated: CAWRGGLHSPLHF.

The chain couples TRBV4-3 to TRBJ2-7; TRBD1 agrees at 9 bases. Unmatched junction bases numbered 11, after V lost 11 bases and J lost 3 bases. There are 14 residues in the CDR3. Germline-derived CDR1 and CDR2 are LGHNA and YSLEER. In DNA form, the CDR3 reads TGCGCCCCTCGACCGGGGACAGGGCTCTACGAGCAGTACTTC. Translated: CAPRPGTGLYEQYF.

The sample holds many counts of this clonotype. The chain recombines TRBV3-1 with TRBJ2-2; D gene uncertain. Trimming pared 1 base from V and 6 bases from J, leaving 9 bases between. The CDR3 is 14 amino acids. CDR1 LGHDT and CDR2 YNNKEL come from the germline V gene (reference sequence). CDR3 region: CASSQGPVSGELFF. The CDR3 nucleotides are TGTGCCAGCAGCCAAGGGCCGGTGTCCGGGGAGCTGTTTTTT.

This clonotype came up many times. The CDR3 loop reads CASSRNRDTGELFF. In DNA, the CDR3 is TGTGCCAGCAGCAGGAACAGGGACACCGGGGAGCTGTTTTTT. The J gene is TRBJ2-2, the V gene TRBV6-1, with D possibly TRBD1 on 6 matching bases. The germline gives CDR1 MNHNS, CDR2 SASEGT. The CDR3 totals 14 residues. V lost 6 bases and J 3 bases, leaving 11 bases between the germline ends.

This clonotype was counted many times. This chain connects TRBV5-4 to TRBJ1-2; D not certain. CDR1 and CDR2 from the germline V gene are SGHNT and YYREEE (reference sequence). CDR3 length: 15 amino acids. V shed 3 bases and J shed 0 bases, with 12 bases lying between them. The CDR3 spells CASSSPRAANYGYTF. CDR3 DNA sequence: TGTGCCAGCAGCTCACCGCGGGCGGCTAACTATGGCTACACCTTC.

In its sample, this clonotype was seen many times. The V gene is TRBV3-1, the J gene TRBJ2-5; D perhaps matches TRBD1 (6 bases). Germline CDR1 is LGHDT and CDR2 is YNNKEL (reference sequence). This CDR3 contains 14 residues. The V end was cut by 1 base, the J end by 2 bases, with 8 bases between. CDR3 region: CASSQVDSQETQYF. The CDR3 DNA reads as TGTGCCAGCAGCCAAGTGGACAGTCAAGAGACCCAGTACTTC.

This clonotype has a count of ten or more. The V gene is TRBV19, the J gene TRBJ2-6; D remains ambiguous. Germline values: CDR1 LNHDA, CDR2 SQIVND (reference sequence). The CDR3 extends over 14 amino acids. The ends were cut back, 5 bases at V and 2 bases at J, with 7 bases in the middle. This CDR3 is CASSLGTGANVLTF. The DNA of the CDR3 is TGTGCCAGTAGTTTAGGGACTGGGGCCAACGTCCTGACTTTC.

This clonotype was observed at least ten times. The rearrangement links TRBV11-1 to TRBJ2-2; 9 bases agree with TRBD1. Germline V gene sequence: CDR1 SGHAT, CDR2 FQDESV (reference sequence). V trimming: 4 bases; J trimming: 2 bases; junction bases outside the gene matches: 5. This CDR3 has 16 residues. The CDR3 coding sequence is TGTGCCAGCAGCTCCTGGACAGGGGCTAACACCGGGGAGCTGTTTTTT. Protein sequence: CASSSWTGANTGELFF. The variable domain in full, completed from reference TRBV11-1 and TRBJ2-2, reads EAEVAQSPRYKITEKSQAVAFWCDPISGHATLYWYRQILGQGPELLVQFQDESVVDDSQLPKDRFSAERLKGVDSTLKIQPAELGDSAMYLCASSSWTGANTGELFFGEGSRLTVL.

The sample holds many counts of this clonotype. The chain is built from TRBV20-1 and TRBJ2-5; no reliable D call. Trimming took 5 bases from V and 0 from J, leaving 10 bases between them. The length of the CDR3 is 13 residues. Germline V lookup: CDR1 DFQATT, CDR2 SNEGSKA (reference sequence). Written as DNA, the CDR3 is TGCAGTGCTTATGACAACCACCAAGAGACCCAGTACTTC. Protein: CSAYDNHQETQYF.

This clonotype was seen ten or more times. The chain employs TRBV19 and TRBJ1-5, with 9 bases that match TRBD1. Per the germline V gene, CDR1 is LNHDA and CDR2 is SQIVND (reference sequence). The CDR3 runs to 15 residues. J lost 5 bases, V lost 4 bases, and 6 bases had no gene match. The CDR3 DNA is TGTGCCAGTAGTAGGGACAGGGAGGTCCATCAGCCCCAGCATTTT. Amino acids: CASSRDREVHQPQHF.

This clonotype has ten or more counts. This chain links TRBV27 with TRBJ2-1; D is uncertain. V gave up 5 bases and J gave up 8 bases, with 10 bases separating them. Germline loops: CDR1 MNHEY, CDR2 SMNVEV (reference sequence). This CDR3 is built from 12 residues. CDR3 sequence reads: CASSPPLDEQFF. CDR3 in DNA: TGTGCCAGCAGTCCCCCCCTCGATGAGCAGTTCTTC.

The sample holds many counts of this clonotype. The genes are TRBV20-1 and TRBJ1-1, with 10 positions matching TRBD1. This CDR3 region has 14 residues. Germline V gene sequence: CDR1 DFQATT, CDR2 SNEGSKA (reference sequence). For the CDR3, the DNA is TGCATTCTACCCGGGGGGACAGGGGTTACTGAAGCTTTCTTT. This sequence encodes CILPGGTGVTEAFF.

At least ten counts were recorded for this clonotype. This sequence joins TRBV20-1 and TRBJ2-7; 10 nucleotides line up with TRBD1. Per germline, CDR1 DFQATT and CDR2 SNEGSKA (reference sequence). V was clipped by 6 bases and J by 1 base; unmatched bases: 6. CDR3 length: 14 amino acids. CDR3 DNA sequence: TGCAGTGCCCCGGACAGGGGGACTTCCTACGAGCAGTACTTC. Amino acid sequence: CSAPDRGTSYEQYF.

The sample holds many counts of this clonotype. The V call is TRBV12-3 or TRBV12-4, the J call TRBJ2-4, with D possibly being TRBD2 (6 bases). This CDR3 region has 13 residues. V was trimmed by 6 bases and J by 1 base, leaving 7 bases between them. The CDR3 DNA reads TGTGCCAGCAGGGAGGGGGCCAAAAACATTCAGTACTTC. It codes for CASREGAKNIQYF.